This TCR beta chain was retrieved from a study of T-cell reconstitution after alpha-beta-depleted transplantation in children. Study conclusions and caveats: Several hundred graft clones that had expanded were reportedly the source of alpha-beta T cells about two months after transplant. Elevated TCRbeta diversity at day 60 was traced, in some patients, to surviving recipient T cells and thymic progenitors. It was newly produced T cells that mostly accounted for T-cell counts and diversity one year after transplant.

This clonotype was detected ten times or more. Its target is unknown. The V gene end was trimmed by 2 bases and the J gene end by 8 bases; junction bases not matched to a gene: 8. The germline gives CDR1 SGHRS, CDR2 YFSETQ. CDR3 size: 14 residues. Unique molecular identifiers were built into the TCRbeta library. Using its own MiXCR run on the PCR reads, TCRdb lists one record per CDR3 protein. The repertoire holds about 540,000 distinct CDR3 sequences, with 25% to 30% as singletons. The sequenced sample was PBMCs, obtained before TCRalphabeta/CD19-depleted stem cell transplant. This TCR came from a boy under three years old with Wiskott-Aldrich syndrome, due to receive a stem cell transplant. The chain couples TRBV5-1 to TRBJ2-3; 7 nucleotides line up with TRBD2. CDR3 amino acids: CASSFGAGETTQYF. As DNA, the CDR3 is TGCGCCAGCAGCTTCGGCGCGGGAGAGACTACGCAGTATTTT.